These 4 T cell receptor beta chains were all obtained from the same sample, sequenced in a study of cytomegalovirus exposure and HLA in healthy donors. PCR used 60 Vbeta primers and 13 Jbeta primers. Data came from immunoSEQ multiplex PCR; TCRdb stores just in-frame clones and leaves some out. The sample consists of over 80,000 clones, under 85% of them appearing once. The sample comprised PBMCs. All receptors derive from a woman aged 40 to 55 in good health and CMV-seronegative.

A single count supports this clone. The V and J genes are TRBV9 and TRBJ2-3; the D gene is possibly TRBD2 (6 bases). Trimming cost V 3 bases and J 8 bases, with 19 bases left between them. The CDR3 extends over 15 amino acids. Germline CDR1 is SGDLS and CDR2 is YYNGEE. CDR3 DNA sequence: TGTGCCAGCAGCGCACCGGGACTTCAAGAGGGTACGCAGTATTTT. Amino acids: CASSAPGLQEGTQYF.

This chain connects TRBV25-1 to TRBJ2-7; 9 bases map to TRBD2. With 6 bases clipped from V and 3 bases from J, the junction kept 3 bases outside the gene matches. The CDR3 loop spans 13 amino acids. Germline V gene lookup returns CDR1 MGHDK and CDR2 SYGVNS. CDR3: CASRAGGVYEQYF. As DNA, the CDR3 is TGTGCCAGCAGAGCGGGAGGTGTCTACGAGCAGTACTTC.

This chain uses TRBV9 with TRBJ1-5; tentative D call: TRBD1 (5 bases). The CDR3 contains 15 residues. CDR1 is SGDLS, CDR2 YYNGEE, per germline. V was cut by 0 bases and J by 4 bases, with 11 bases left in between. In DNA, the CDR3 is TGTGCCAGCAGCGTAGACGGGGGAACAAATCAGCCCCAGCATTTT. It codes for CASSVDGGTNQPQHF.

This chain links TRBV27 with TRBJ1-5; 11 positions match TRBD1. The CDR3 sequence is 13 residues long. J was trimmed by 6 bases and V by 6 bases; bases with no gene match: 1. The germline V gene encodes CDR1 MNHEY and CDR2 SMNVEV (reference sequence). CDR3 sequence (DNA): TGTGCCAGCAGGGGGACAGGGGGTCAGCCCCAGCATTTT. This encodes CASRGTGGQPQHF.